Listed below are T cell receptor beta chains from one sample, sequenced in a study of cytomegalovirus exposure and HLA in healthy donors. TCRdb's copy holds only in-frame clones and misses some; the assay was immunoSEQ multiplex PCR. The sample contains under 200,000 clones, around 75% of which appear only once. Sequencing was performed on PBMCs. The receptor source for this set is a woman between 45 and 65 years old in good health and CMV-seropositive. Each CDR3 is given with its conserved first and last residue. The order of the fields is D gene, J gene, clone size, V gene, CDR3 DNA, CDR3 protein. A D gene is named only where the DNA matches it firmly. Expanded clones get a size class; other rows say once, few or many, or leave the size out.

>-|TRBJ1-1|-|TRBV6-1
TGTGCCAGCAATGGACAGAGTAACACTGAAGCTTTCTTT
CASNGQSNTEAFF
>-|TRBJ2-4|-|TRBV30
TGTGCCTGGAGAGGGTCACAGGGCGGCAAAAACATTCAGTACTTC
CAWRGSQGGKNIQYF
>TRBD2|TRBJ2-7|once|TRBV6-6
TGTGCCAGCAGCTTAGCGGGGGGCGGGTACGAGCAGTACTTC
CASSLAGGGYEQYF
>TRBD2|TRBJ2-3|-|TRBV11-2
TGTGCCAGCAGCGGAGGACTAGGGTCAGATACGCAGTATTTT
CASSGGLGSDTQYF
>TRBD1|TRBJ1-1|-|TRBV6-5
TGTGCCAGCAGTTACTCGTTTACAGGGGGCGTTGAAGCTTTCTTT
CASSYSFTGGVEAFF
>TRBD2|TRBJ2-7|few|TRBV4-1
TGCGCCAGCAGCCGGTTCAGCGGGGGGTCCTACGAGCAGTACTTC
CASSRFSGGSYEQYF
>-|TRBJ2-5|-|TRBV10-3
TGTGCCTCCCAGGAAGGTGGGTTGGGAGAGACCCAGTACTTC
CASQEGGLGETQYF
>TRBD1|TRBJ2-7|-|TRBV5-6
TGTGCCAGCAGCGGTACAGGGGGCGTAGACTACGAGCAGTACTTC
CASSGTGGVDYEQYF
>-|TRBJ1-3|-|TRBV11-2
TGTGCCAGCAGCTTACTAGGTGGAATAGGAAACACCATATATTTT
CASSLLGGIGNTIYF
>-|TRBJ2-7|-|TRBV6-1
-
CASSEAVEGLHQQYF
>-|TRBJ1-2|-|TRBV4-1
TGCGCCAGCAGCCAAGGTGACAGTCGCCTCTACTATGGCTACACCTTC
CASSQGDSRLYYGYTF
>-|TRBJ1-1|-|TRBV5-6
TGTGCCAGCACCCCGGGACTAGGAAGTGAAGCTTTCTTT
CASTPGLGSEAFF
>TRBD2|TRBJ2-2|-|TRBV5-1
TGCGCCAGCAGCTTGGCCGCGGGACTAGCGACCGGGGAGCTGTTTTTT
CASSLAAGLATGELFF
>TRBD2|TRBJ2-1|-|TRBV9
TGTGCCAGCAGCGTAGATCTAGCGGGGGAAAATGAGCAGTTCTTC
CASSVDLAGENEQFF
>TRBD2|TRBJ2-7|-|TRBV10-2
TGCGCCAGCAGGGTGGGCGGGGGATCCTACGAGCAGTACTTC
CASRVGGGSYEQYF
>-|TRBJ2-1|-|TRBV7-3
TGTGCCAGCAGCTTATCGCAGGGATCCTACAATGAGCAGTTCTTC
CASSLSQGSYNEQFF
>-|TRBJ1-4|-|TRBV6-5
TGTGCCAGCAGTTACTCCTCTGGGCCCGGTGAAAAACTGTTTTTT
CASSYSSGPGEKLFF
>TRBD1|TRBJ1-2|-|TRBV4-1
TGCGCCAGCAGCCAAGGGACAGGGATCTATGGCTACACCTTC
CASSQGTGIYGYTF
>-|TRBJ2-7|-|TRBV5-6
TGTGCCAGCCAAACCAGGCACAATTTCCTGCAGTACTTC
CASQTRHNFLQYF
>TRBD1|TRBJ2-7|-|TRBV6-5
TGTGCCAGCAGTTACTCCCGGACAGGGACGTACGAGCAGTACTTC
CASSYSRTGTYEQYF
>-|TRBJ2-7|few|TRBV11-2
TGTGCCAGCAGCTCGCCACGCAGGTCCTACGAGCAGTACTTC
CASSSPRRSYEQYF
>TRBD1|TRBJ1-1|-|TRBV27
TGTGCCAGCTATCGGACAGGGGCCACTGAAGCTTTCTTT
CASYRTGATEAFF
>-|TRBJ2-3|-|TRBV2
TGTGCCAGCAGTCCTCGACTAGATACAGATACGCAGTATTTT
CASSPRLDTDTQYF
>-|TRBJ1-1|-|TRBV5-1
TGCGCCAGCAGCTTGGCCCCTCGCAGGGATACTGAAGCTTTCTTT
CASSLAPRRDTEAFF
>TRBD1|TRBJ2-3|-|TRBV19
TGTGCCAGTAGTGACAGGGGGCGGGGAGATACGCAGTATTTT
CASSDRGRGDTQYF
>-|TRBJ1-5|once|TRBV6-5
TGTGCCAGCAGCACCGGACATTACAATCAGCCCCAGCATTTT
CASSTGHYNQPQHF
>TRBD2|TRBJ2-1|few|TRBV19
TGTGCCAGTAGTACTCTCGAACTAGCGGGAAGCAATGAGCAGTTCTTC
CASSTLELAGSNEQFF